This T cell receptor beta chain was profiled in a study of control samples from healthy donors and cancer patients. The CDR3 runs to 15 residues. CDR1 and CDR2 (germline): MNHEY, SVGAGI. The V gene lost 6 bases and the J gene lost 0 bases, with 11 bases spanning the gap. Here immunoSEQ multiplex PCR was the method, and the copy in TCRdb shows in-frame clones only, minus some. The table has under 450,000 clones, approximately 90% seen once. V gene TRBV6-5 combines with J gene TRBJ1-4; the D is unclear. The sequence derives from a man aged 40-50 years with head and neck cancer. The sequenced sample consisted of PBMCs. Written as DNA, the CDR3 is TGTGCCAGCAGCGGAGGCAGAGCAACTAATGAAAAACTGTTTTTT. Translated: CASSGGRATNEKLFF.